This TCR beta chain was obtained from a study of blood T cell repertoires in COVID-19. V was clipped by 4 bases and J by 4 bases; unmatched bases: 5. Germline values: CDR1 LNHDA, CDR2 SQIVND (reference sequence). The CDR3 spans 15 residues. Here immunoSEQ multiplex PCR was the method, and the copy in TCRdb shows in-frame clones only, minus some. The sample lists roughly 77,000 clones, about 90% occurring once. The sequenced material came from peripheral blood. This clonotype originated in a man aged 45 to 65 with active COVID-19. The chain couples TRBV19 to TRBJ2-3; TRBD1 agrees at 10 bases. CDR3: CASSTKTGGPDTQYF. CDR3 coding DNA: TGTGCCAGTAGTACAAAGACAGGGGGCCCAGATACGCAGTATTTT.